Each of the 18 T cell receptor beta chains below was sequenced from the same sample in a study of cytomegalovirus exposure and HLA in healthy donors. Clones were sequenced by immunoSEQ multiplex PCR, and TCRdb holds only the in-frame ones, with some missing. The sample consists of about 360,000 clones, 86% of them appearing once. Sequencing used PBMCs. These receptors originate from a woman aged 18-29 years in good health and CMV-seronegative.

With respect to this clone: Other DNA variants within this sample encode the same CDR3. The chain has TRBV19 and TRBJ1-1; tentatively, D is TRBD1 (5 bases). The CDR3 is 13 residues long. V was clipped by 2 bases and J by 4 bases, with 8 bases between them. Germline values: CDR1 LNHDA, CDR2 SQIVND (reference sequence). As DNA, the CDR3 is TGTGCCAGTAGTATACAGGGTAGCACTGAAGCTTTCTTT. Translating it yields CASSIQGSTEAFF. The full variable domain, its missing parts supplied by reference TRBV19 and TRBJ1-1, is DGGITQSPKYLFRKEGQNVTLSCEQNLNHDAMYWYRQDPGQGLRLIYYSQIVNDFQKGDIAEGYSVSREKKESFPLTVTSAQKNPTAFYLCASSIQGSTEAFFGQGTRLTVV.

Only one count was recorded for this clone. The chain joins TRBV6-6 to TRBJ2-4, with 9 bases matching TRBD2. Unmatched junction bases numbered 4, after V lost 0 bases and J lost 13 bases. This CDR3 is built from 13 residues. Germline V gene sequence: CDR1 MNHNY, CDR2 SVGAGI (reference sequence). The CDR3 region is CASSYSLAGGQYF. The CDR3 nucleotides read TGTGCCAGCAGTTACTCTCTGGCGGGAGGGCAGTACTTC.

This clone was seen once. This chain links TRBV7-2 with TRBJ2-1; a weak D match, TRBD2 (7 bases). Between the trimmed V and J ends, which lost 2 bases and 15 bases, there was a span of 17 bases. This CDR3 has 13 amino acids. Germline V CDR1 and CDR2: SGHTA, FQGNSA. The chain's CDR3 is CASSLKRAGARFF. The CDR3 region has the DNA TGTGCCAGCAGCTTAAAAAGGGCGGGGGCCCGGTTCTTC.

The CDR3 reads CASSLALEETQYF. Here the CDR3 DNA reads TGTGCCAGCAGCTTAGCTTTAGAAGAGACCCAGTACTTC. This sequence joins TRBV7-6 and TRBJ2-5, with D unclear. This CDR3 has 13 amino acids. In germline, CDR1 is SGHVS, CDR2 FNYEAQ. Trimming shortened V by 0 bases and J by 3 bases, and 5 bases separated the two germline ends.

The chain couples TRBV7-9 to TRBJ1-1; 7 nucleotides agree with TRBD1. Losses at the gene ends were 5 bases for V and 0 bases for J; bases not matched to a gene: 12. CDR1 is SEHNR and CDR2 is FQNEAQ in the germline V gene (reference sequence). The CDR3 sequence is 17 residues long. This CDR3 reads CASSQDGPGGVNTEAFF. The CDR3 nucleotides are TGTGCCAGCAGCCAAGATGGGCCAGGGGGAGTGAACACTGAAGCTTTCTTT.

V and J are TRBV9 and TRBJ1-1, with 8 bases aligning to TRBD1. After removal of 0 bases from V and 5 bases from J, the junction contained 3 bases not matched to a gene. The CDR3 consists of 14 residues. Germline lookup yields CDR1 SGDLS and CDR2 YYNGEE. The CDR3: CASSVGTGRTEAFF. Written as DNA, the CDR3 is TGTGCCAGCAGCGTAGGGACAGGGAGGACTGAAGCTTTCTTT. The whole variable domain, remainder taken from reference TRBV9 and TRBJ1-1, is DSGVTQTPKHLITATGQRVTLRCSPRSGDLSVYWYQQSLDQGLQFLIQYYNGEERAKGNILERFSAQQFPDLHSELNLSSLELGDSALYFCASSVGTGRTEAFFGQGTRLTVV.

This rearrangement joins TRBV28 to TRBJ2-2; D remains ambiguous. Trimming took off 7 bases at V and 6 bases at J, with 9 bases between the two ends. Per germline, CDR1 MDHEN and CDR2 SYDVKM. The CDR3 is 12 residues long. Here the CDR3 DNA reads TGTGCCAGCACCCTACCTCCCGGGGAGCTGTTTTTT. Translating it yields CASTLPPGELFF.

The genes are TRBV6-1 and TRBJ1-5; 9 bases fit TRBD1. CDR3 length equals 18 residues. The V segment lost 4 bases and the J segment 0 bases; nucleotides outside the gene matches: 10. Germline CDR1 and CDR2: MNHNS and SASEGT. CDR3: CASSALGQGPYSNQPQHF. The CDR3 nucleotides are TGTGCCAGCAGTGCGCTCGGACAGGGGCCATATAGCAATCAGCCCCAGCATTTT.

The chain joins TRBV4-1 to TRBJ1-1; TRBD1 matches 8 bases. The CDR3 is 14 amino acids. Losses at the gene ends were 6 bases for V and 2 bases for J; bases not matched to a gene: 5. CDR1 MGHRA and CDR2 YSYEKL come from the germline V gene. The CDR3 sequence is CASRAGTGNTEAFF. CDR3 bases: TGCGCCAGCAGGGCCGGGACAGGTAACACTGAAGCTTTCTTT.

V gene TRBV2 combines with J gene TRBJ2-7; 10 bases match TRBD1. CDR1 is SNHLY, CDR2 FYNNEI, per germline. J gave up 3 bases and V 4 bases, and 3 bases lay outside the gene matches. CDR3 length: 14 amino acids. The CDR3 DNA follows: TGTGCCAGCAGTGGACAGGGGGCAAACTACGAGCAGTACTTC. Its translation is CASSGQGANYEQYF.

V gene TRBV16 combines with J gene TRBJ1-2, with TRBD1 matching over 10 bases. Germline-derived CDR1 and CDR2 are KGHSY and FQNENV. J lost 7 bases, V lost 3 bases, and 11 bases had no gene match. This CDR3 comprises 16 residues. The CDR3 nucleotides are TGTGCCAGCAGCCACCACCGGGACAGGGGAGACGGTGGCTACACCTTC. The encoded protein is CASSHHRDRGDGGYTF.

This clone was found a few times. The chain employs TRBV7-9 and TRBJ2-3, with D hard to call. Germline loops: CDR1 SEHNR, CDR2 FQNEAQ (reference sequence). CDR3 length equals 13 residues. V lost 1 base, J lost 5 bases, and 7 bases lay in between. CDR3 nucleotides: TGTGCCAGCAGCTTAGTGAGAGGAGATACGCAGTATTTT. This gives the protein CASSLVRGDTQYF.

This chain joins TRBV5-1 and TRBJ2-7; 10 nucleotides agree with TRBD2. This CDR3 has 14 amino acids. The V gene's germline CDR1 is SGHRS and CDR2 YFSETQ. V trimming: 4 bases; J trimming: 2 bases; junction bases outside the gene matches: 3. This CDR3 is CASSQREGPYEQYF. In nucleotides, the CDR3 is TGCGCCAGCAGCCAGCGGGAGGGCCCCTACGAGCAGTACTTC.

This chain joins TRBV7-9 and TRBJ1-6; TRBD1 matches at 7 bases. This CDR3 is built from 15 residues. Germline CDR1 and CDR2: SEHNR and FQNEAQ (reference sequence). Unmatched junction bases numbered 9, after V lost 5 bases and J lost 8 bases. This CDR3 is CASSPWTGGDSPLHF. The CDR3 region has the DNA TGTGCCAGCAGCCCCTGGACAGGCGGGGATTCACCCCTCCACTTT.

This clone was detected once. This chain connects TRBV27 to TRBJ2-7; the match to TRBD2 covers 10 bases. The germline V gene has CDR1 MNHEY and CDR2 SMNVEV (reference sequence). Unmatched junction bases numbered 0, after V lost 2 bases and J lost 5 bases. The CDR3 length is 13 residues. In nucleotides, the CDR3 is TGTGCCAGCAGTTTACTAGCGGGAGACGAGCAGTACTTC. It is translated as CASSLLAGDEQYF.

The J gene is TRBJ2-5, the V gene TRBV6-5, with D maybe TRBD1 (5 bases). The length of the CDR3 is 14 residues. Trimming pared 3 bases from V and 5 bases from J, leaving 13 bases between. Germline loops: CDR1 MNHEY, CDR2 SVGAGI. The CDR3 sequence: CASSYRSTVETQYF. CDR3 DNA: TGTGCCAGCAGTTATCGTTCGACAGTGGAGACCCAGTACTTC.

V usage is TRBV11-2 and J usage is TRBJ2-2, with a possible D match to TRBD2 (5 bases). V was clipped by 4 bases and J by 9 bases, with 21 bases between them. Germline assignment: CDR1 SGHAT and CDR2 FQNNGV. This CDR3 spans 16 amino acids. DNA of the CDR3: TGTGCCAGCAGCTCGGGGTACAATCGGTGGGGTCGGGAGCTGTTTTTT. Protein sequence: CASSSGYNRWGRELFF.

This chain links TRBV27 with TRBJ2-7, with D tentatively TRBD1 (5 bases). CDR1 is MNHEY, CDR2 SMNVEV, per germline (reference sequence). The ends were cut back, 6 bases at V and 3 bases at J, with 15 bases in the middle. The CDR3 consists of 14 residues. The DNA for the CDR3 is TGTGCCAGCAGCCCGGTAGGGGCAGACTACGAGCAGTACTTC. Translating gives CASSPVGADYEQYF.